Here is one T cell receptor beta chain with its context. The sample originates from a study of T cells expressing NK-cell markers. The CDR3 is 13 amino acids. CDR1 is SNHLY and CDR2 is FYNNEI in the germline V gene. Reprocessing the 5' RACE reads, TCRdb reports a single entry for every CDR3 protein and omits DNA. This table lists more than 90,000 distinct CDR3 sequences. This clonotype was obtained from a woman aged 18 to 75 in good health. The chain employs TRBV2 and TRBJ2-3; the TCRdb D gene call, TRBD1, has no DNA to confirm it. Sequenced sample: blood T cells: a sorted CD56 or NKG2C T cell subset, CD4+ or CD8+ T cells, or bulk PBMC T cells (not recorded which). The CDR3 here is CASLDRNTDTQYF. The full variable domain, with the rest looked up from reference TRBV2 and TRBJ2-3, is EPEVTQTPSHQVTQMGQEVILRCVPISNHLYFYWYRQILGQKVEFLVSFYNNEISEKSEIFDDQFSVERPDGSNFTLKIRSTKLEDSAMYFCASLDRNTDTQYFGPGTRLTVL.